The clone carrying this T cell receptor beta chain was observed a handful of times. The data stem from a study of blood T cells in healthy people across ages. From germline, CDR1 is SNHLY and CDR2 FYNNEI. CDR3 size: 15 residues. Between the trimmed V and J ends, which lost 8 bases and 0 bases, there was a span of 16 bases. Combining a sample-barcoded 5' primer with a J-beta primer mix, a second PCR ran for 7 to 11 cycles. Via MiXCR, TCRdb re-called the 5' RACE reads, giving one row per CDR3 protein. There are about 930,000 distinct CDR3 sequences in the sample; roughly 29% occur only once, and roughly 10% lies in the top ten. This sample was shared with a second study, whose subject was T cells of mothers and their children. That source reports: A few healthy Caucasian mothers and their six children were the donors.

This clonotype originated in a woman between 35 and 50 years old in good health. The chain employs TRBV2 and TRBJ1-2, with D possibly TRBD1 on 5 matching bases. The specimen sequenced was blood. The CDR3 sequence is CASGRDGRSNYGYTF. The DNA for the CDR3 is TGTGCCAGCGGCCGGGACGGGAGATCTAACTATGGCTACACCTTC.